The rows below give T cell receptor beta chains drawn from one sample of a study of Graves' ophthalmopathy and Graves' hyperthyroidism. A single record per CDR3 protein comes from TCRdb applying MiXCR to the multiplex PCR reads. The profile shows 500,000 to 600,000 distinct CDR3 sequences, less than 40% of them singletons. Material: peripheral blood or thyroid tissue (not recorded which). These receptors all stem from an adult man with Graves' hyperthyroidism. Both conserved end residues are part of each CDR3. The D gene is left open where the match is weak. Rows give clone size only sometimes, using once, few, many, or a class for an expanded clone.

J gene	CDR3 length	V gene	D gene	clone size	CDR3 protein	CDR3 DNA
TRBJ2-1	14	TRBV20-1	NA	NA	CSRPGHGSYNEQFF	TGCAGCCGCCCGGGACACGGCTCCTACAATGAGCAGTTCTTC
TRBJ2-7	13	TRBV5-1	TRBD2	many	CASSRGLAAEQYF	TGCGCCAGCAGCCGTGGACTAGCAGCCGAGCAGTACTTC
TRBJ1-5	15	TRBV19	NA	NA	CASSSKGRDNQPQHF	TGTGCCAGTAGTAGTAAGGGGAGGGATAATCAGCCCCAGCATTTT
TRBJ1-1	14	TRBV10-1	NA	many	CASSDRPTNTEAFF	TGCGCCAGCAGTGACAGACCAACGAACACTGAAGCTTTCTTT
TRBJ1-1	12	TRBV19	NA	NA	CASRIGVTEAFF	TGTGCCAGTAGAATAGGAGTGACTGAAGCTTTCTTT
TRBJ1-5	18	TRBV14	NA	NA	CASSQIGVRQAFNQPQHF	TGTGCCAGCAGCCAAATTGGTGTCAGGCAGGCCTTCAATCAGCCCCAGCATTTT
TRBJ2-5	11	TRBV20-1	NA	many	CSARGTETQYF	TGCAGTGCTAGAGGAACAGAGACCCAGTACTTC
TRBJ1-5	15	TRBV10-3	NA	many	CAIGRGGDSNQPQHF	TGTGCCATCGGGCGAGGGGGGGATAGCAATCAGCCCCAGCATTTT
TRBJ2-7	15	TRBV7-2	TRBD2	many	CASSPLGAGVSGQYF	TGTGCCAGCAGCCCCCTAGGGGCGGGAGTTTCGGGGCAGTACTTC
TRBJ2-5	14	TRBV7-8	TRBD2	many	CASSPAGGRETQYF	TGTGCCAGCAGCCCAGCGGGGGGCCGAGAGACCCAGTACTTC
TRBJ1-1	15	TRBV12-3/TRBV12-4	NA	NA	CASSLYLRENTEAFF	TGTGCCAGCAGTTTGTACTTAAGGGAGAACACTGAAGCTTTCTTT
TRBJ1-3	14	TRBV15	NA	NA	CARALSISGNTIYF	TGTGCTAGAGCCCTGAGTATCTCTGGAAACACCATATATTTT
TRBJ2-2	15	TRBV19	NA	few	CASSIGVWDTGELFF	TGTGCCAGTAGTATAGGGGTCTGGGACACCGGGGAGCTGTTTTTT
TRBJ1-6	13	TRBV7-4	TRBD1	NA	CASRKTGISPLHF	TGTGCCAGCAGGAAGACAGGGATTTCACCCCTCCACTTT
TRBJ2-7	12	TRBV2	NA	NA	CASTRDVNEQYF	TGTGCCAGCACCAGGGATGTGAACGAGCAGTACTTC
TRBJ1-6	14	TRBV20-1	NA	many	CSATRTNYNSPLHF	TGCAGTGCTACAAGGACAAACTATAATTCACCCCTCCACTTT
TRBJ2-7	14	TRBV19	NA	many	CASKRGFGSYEQYF	TGTGCCAGTAAACGGGGCTTCGGGTCCTACGAGCAGTACTTC
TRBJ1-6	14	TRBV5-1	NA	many	CASSLDTGNSPLHF	TGCGCCAGCAGCTTAGACACCGGTAATTCACCCCTCCACTTT